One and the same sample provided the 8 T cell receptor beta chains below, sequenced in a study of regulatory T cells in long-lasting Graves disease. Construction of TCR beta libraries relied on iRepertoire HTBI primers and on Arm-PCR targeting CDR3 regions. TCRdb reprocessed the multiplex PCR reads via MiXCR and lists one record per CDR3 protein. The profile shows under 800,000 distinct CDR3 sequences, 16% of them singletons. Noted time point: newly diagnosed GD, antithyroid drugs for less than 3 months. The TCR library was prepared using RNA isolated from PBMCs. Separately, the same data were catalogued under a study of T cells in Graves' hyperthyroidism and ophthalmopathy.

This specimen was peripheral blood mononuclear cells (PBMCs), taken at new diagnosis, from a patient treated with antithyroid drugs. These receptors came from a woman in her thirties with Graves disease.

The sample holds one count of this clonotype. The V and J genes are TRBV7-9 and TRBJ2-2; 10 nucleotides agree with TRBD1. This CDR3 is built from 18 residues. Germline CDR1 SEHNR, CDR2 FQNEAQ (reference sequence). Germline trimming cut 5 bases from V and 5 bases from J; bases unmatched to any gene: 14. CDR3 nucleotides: TGTGCCAGCAGCCAAAAGGGCGGGACAGGGGCTGTTACCGGGGAGCTGTTTTTT. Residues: CASSQKGGTGAVTGELFF.

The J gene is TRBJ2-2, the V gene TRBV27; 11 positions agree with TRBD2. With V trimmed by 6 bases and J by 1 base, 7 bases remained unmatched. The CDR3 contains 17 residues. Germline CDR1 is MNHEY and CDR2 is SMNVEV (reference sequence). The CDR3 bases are TGTGCCAGCAGACCACCTAGCGGGAGGATGAACACCGGGGAGCTGTTTTTT. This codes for CASRPPSGRMNTGELFF.

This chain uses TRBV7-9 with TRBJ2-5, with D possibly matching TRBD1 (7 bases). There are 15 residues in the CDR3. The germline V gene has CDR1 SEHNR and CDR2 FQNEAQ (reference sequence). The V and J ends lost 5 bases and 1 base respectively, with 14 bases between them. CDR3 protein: CASSPAGTAQETQYF. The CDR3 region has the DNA TGTGCCAGCAGCCCTGCGGGGACAGCCCAAGAGACCCAGTACTTC.

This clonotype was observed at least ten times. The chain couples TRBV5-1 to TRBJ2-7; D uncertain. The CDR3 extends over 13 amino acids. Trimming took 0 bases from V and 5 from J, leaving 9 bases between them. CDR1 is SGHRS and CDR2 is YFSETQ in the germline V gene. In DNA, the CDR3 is TGCGCCAGCAGCTTGGTCCCGGCGGACGAGCAGTACTTC. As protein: CASSLVPADEQYF.

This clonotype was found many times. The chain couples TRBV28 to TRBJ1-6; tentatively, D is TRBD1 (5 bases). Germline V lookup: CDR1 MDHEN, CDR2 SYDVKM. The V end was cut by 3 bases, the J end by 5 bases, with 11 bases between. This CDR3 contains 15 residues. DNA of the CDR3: TGTGCCAGCAGTTTGACAGACTCTAATAATTCACCCCTCCACTTT. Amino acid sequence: CASSLTDSNNSPLHF.

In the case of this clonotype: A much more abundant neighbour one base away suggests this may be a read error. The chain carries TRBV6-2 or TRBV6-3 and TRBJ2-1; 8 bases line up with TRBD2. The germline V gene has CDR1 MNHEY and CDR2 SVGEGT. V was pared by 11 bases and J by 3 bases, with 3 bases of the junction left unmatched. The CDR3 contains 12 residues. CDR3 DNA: TGTGCCGGCGGGGGGAACTACAATGAGCAGTTCTTC. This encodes CAGGGNYNEQFF.

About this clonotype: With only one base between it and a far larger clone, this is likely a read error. The CDR3 nucleotides read TGTGCCAGCACCAGGGGGAATGAAAAACTGTTTTTT. Translated: CASTRGNEKLFF. V and J are TRBV7-9 and TRBJ1-4; 7 bases are a match to TRBD1. The CDR3 spans 12 residues. CDR1 and CDR2 (germline): SEHNR, FQNEAQ (reference sequence). The V and J ends lost 7 bases and 5 bases, in that order; junction bases with no gene match: 1.

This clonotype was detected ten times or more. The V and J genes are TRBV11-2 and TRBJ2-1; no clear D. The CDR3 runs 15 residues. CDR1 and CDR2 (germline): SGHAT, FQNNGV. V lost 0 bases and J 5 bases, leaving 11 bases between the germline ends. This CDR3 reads CASSLDGLTNNEQFF. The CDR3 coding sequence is TGTGCCAGCAGCTTAGACGGCTTAACTAACAATGAGCAGTTCTTC.